The 15 T cell receptor beta chains below all came from one sample that was sequenced in a study of CD8+ T cells in alopecia areata. RNA extraction was followed by reverse transcription into cDNA, which acted as the sequencing template. Profiled with immunoSEQ multiplex PCR; TCRdb holds only in-frame clones, not every one. Of approximately 120,000 clones listed, roughly 50% are singletons. The sequencing sample was made of NKG2D-low CD8+ T cells sorted from blood. The receptors derive from a human donor with alopecia areata.

The chain is built from TRBV30 and TRBJ2-7, with no clear D. This CDR3 is 13 amino acids long. Germline loops: CDR1 GTSNPN, CDR2 SVGIG (reference sequence). V lost 2 bases to trimming and J lost 7 bases, with 15 bases between them. The CDR3 DNA follows: TGTGCCTGGAGTATTGAGACGGCCGGGGAGCAGTACTTC. Amino acid sequence: CAWSIETAGEQYF.

The V call is TRBV30, the J call TRBJ2-5; D perhaps matches TRBD2 (5 bases). The germline V and J ends were trimmed by 2 bases and 7 bases, with 11 bases remaining between them. CDR1 is GTSNPN, CDR2 SVGIG, per germline (reference sequence). The CDR3 runs to 12 residues. In DNA, the CDR3 is TGTGCCTGGAGTCTAGGAGGAGGGACCCAGTACTTC. Translation gives CAWSLGGGTQYF.

The genes are TRBV27 and TRBJ1-6, with D tentatively TRBD1 (5 bases). The CDR3 loop spans 12 amino acids. The germline V gene encodes CDR1 MNHEY and CDR2 SMNVEV (reference sequence). The V end was cut by 5 bases, the J end by 10 bases, with 9 bases between. CDR3: CASSASGSPLHF. The DNA for the CDR3 is TGTGCCAGCAGTGCATCAGGGTCACCCCTCCACTTT.

CDR3 nucleotide sequence: TGCGCCAGCAGCCAAGATATCGGGACAGCATATAACTATGGCTACACCTTC. Translation: CASSQDIGTAYNYGYTF. The V call is TRBV4-3, the J call TRBJ1-2; 7 bases fit TRBD1. This CDR3 region has 17 residues. Germline CDR1 is LGHNA and CDR2 is YSLEER. Losses at the gene ends were 0 bases for V and 1 base for J; bases not matched to a gene: 8.

This clone was seen a few times. This chain joins TRBV7-9 and TRBJ2-5, with 7 nucleotides matching TRBD1. Germline CDR1 is SEHNR and CDR2 is FQNEAQ (reference sequence). V dropped 1 base and J dropped 5; count of bases not matched to a gene: 7. The CDR3 has 15 residues. CDR3 amino acids: CASSLGDSPGETQYF. The CDR3 coding sequence is TGTGCCAGCAGCTTAGGGGACAGTCCCGGGGAGACCCAGTACTTC.

V usage is TRBV9 and J usage is TRBJ2-5, with unresolved D. The germline V and J ends were trimmed by 0 bases and 5 bases, with 14 bases remaining between them. Germline CDR1 reads SGDLS; CDR2 reads YYNGEE. This CDR3 region has 15 residues. The CDR3 region has the DNA TGTGCCAGCAGCGTAGGTGGAGAGCTTGTGGAGACCCAGTACTTC. The encoded protein is CASSVGGELVETQYF.

This chain connects TRBV29-1 to TRBJ2-3, with 8 positions matching TRBD2. The CDR3 consists of 14 residues. The J segment lost 5 bases and the V segment lost 3 bases, leaving 7 bases of the junction unmatched. Germline V CDR1 and CDR2: SQVTM, ANQGSEA. Written as DNA, the CDR3 is TGCAGCGTTGAGGGACTCGGGGGGGGAGATACGCAGTATTTT. As protein: CSVEGLGGGDTQYF.

This clone was counted a few times. V and J are TRBV29-1 and TRBJ2-3, with a tentative D call TRBD2 (5 bases). Trimming shortened V by 1 base and J by 0 bases, and 11 bases separated the two germline ends. CDR3 length equals 15 residues. Germline V CDR1 and CDR2: SQVTM, ANQGSEA. This chain's CDR3 is CSVEGVGGSTDTQYF. Written as DNA, the CDR3 is TGCAGCGTTGAAGGCGTTGGCGGGAGCACAGATACGCAGTATTTT.

The chain has TRBV29-1 and TRBJ2-7; 13 bases map to TRBD2. Losses at the gene ends were 4 bases for V and 5 bases for J; bases not matched to a gene: 5. There are 14 residues in the CDR3. The germline CDR1 and CDR2 sequences are SQVTM and ANQGSEA. The CDR3 DNA sequence: TGCAGCGTTGGGACTAGCGGGAGTAGTGACGAGCAGTACTTC. It specifies CSVGTSGSSDEQYF.

This clone was counted a few times. The chain has TRBV9 and TRBJ2-4; D might be TRBD2 (5 bases). The CDR3 totals 12 residues. The germline CDR1 and CDR2 sequences are SGDLS and YYNGEE. The V gene lost 3 bases and the J gene lost 7 bases, with 8 bases spanning the gap. CDR3: CASSGGGNIQYF. The CDR3 coding sequence is TGTGCCAGCAGCGGAGGAGGTAACATTCAGTACTTC.

The V call is TRBV30, the J call TRBJ2-1; 7 bases fit TRBD2. The length of the CDR3 is 13 residues. Germline V lookup: CDR1 GTSNPN, CDR2 SVGIG (reference sequence). The J segment lost 16 bases and the V segment lost 4 bases, leaving 16 bases of the junction unmatched. The CDR3 DNA reads TGTGCCTGGACCGCTACTTCGAGCGGGGACCTCTTCTTC. This translates into CAWTATSSGDLFF.

This rearrangement joins TRBV28 to TRBJ2-3; 7 positions match TRBD2. The ends lost 4 bases at V and 2 bases at J; junction bases unmatched: 3. Germline V gene data show CDR1 as MDHEN and CDR2 as SYDVKM. The CDR3 length is 14 residues. CDR3 DNA sequence: TGTGCCAGCAGTTGGAGCGGGGTCACAGATACGCAGTATTTT. Its protein product is CASSWSGVTDTQYF.

Remarks on this clone: Other DNA sequences in this specimen translate into the identical CDR3. The chain has TRBV9 and TRBJ1-1, with D unclear. This CDR3 comprises 13 residues. V shed 0 bases and J shed 3 bases, with 6 bases lying between them. Germline assignment: CDR1 SGDLS and CDR2 YYNGEE. The CDR3 here is CASSVAAYTEAFF. Here the CDR3 DNA reads TGTGCCAGCAGCGTAGCCGCATACACTGAAGCTTTCTTT. Drawing the rest from reference TRBV9 and TRBJ1-1, the complete variable domain is DSGVTQTPKHLITATGQRVTLRCSPRSGDLSVYWYQQSLDQGLQFLIQYYNGEERAKGNILERFSAQQFPDLHSELNLSSLELGDSALYFCASSVAAYTEAFFGQGTRLTVV.

The chain's CDR3 is CASTPDNLNNEQFF. DNA of the CDR3: TGCGCCAGCACACCGGACAATCTGAACAATGAGCAGTTCTTC. The chain joins TRBV5-1 to TRBJ2-1, with TRBD1 as a possible D gene (5 bases). Germline V gene lookup returns CDR1 SGHRS and CDR2 YFSETQ. The V end lost 6 bases, the J end lost 5 bases, and 15 bases lay between the germline ends. The CDR3 is made up of 14 amino acids.

This clone was seen only once. The DNA of the CDR3 is TGTGCCAGCCGCCTGGGGAGCACTGAAGCTTTCTTT. It encodes CASRLGSTEAFF. The chain links TRBV2 to TRBJ1-1; no reliable D call. The CDR3 covers 12 residues. V lost 8 bases and J lost 4, with 11 bases in between. Germline V lookup: CDR1 SNHLY, CDR2 FYNNEI.